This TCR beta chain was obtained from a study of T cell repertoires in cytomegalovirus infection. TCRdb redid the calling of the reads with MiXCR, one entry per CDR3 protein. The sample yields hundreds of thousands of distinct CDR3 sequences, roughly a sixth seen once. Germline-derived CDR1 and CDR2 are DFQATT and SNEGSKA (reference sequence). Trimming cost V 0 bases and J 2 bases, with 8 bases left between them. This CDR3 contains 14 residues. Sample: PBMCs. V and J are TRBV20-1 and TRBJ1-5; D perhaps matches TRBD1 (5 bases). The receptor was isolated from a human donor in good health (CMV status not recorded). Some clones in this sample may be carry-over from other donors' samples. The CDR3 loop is CSARERGGNQPQHF. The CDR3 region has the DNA TGCAGTGCTAGAGAGAGGGGAGGCAATCAGCCCCAGCATTTT.